The source of this T cell receptor (beta chain) is a study of human T cells and chemical hapten exposure (dated by TCRdb to the early 2020s). The study in broad terms: For sensitization, 2% DPC in acetone was applied to a 2 cm by 2 cm area of upper inner arm skin. Throughout the approximately 24-week study period, patients were also given weekly therapeutic DPC doses on the scalp. Patch testing on the upper back used Finn chambers containing 0.01% DPC, with scoring done after 6 days according to International Contact Dermatitis Research Group standards. The patient cohort, mostly female, included alopecia areata with under or over 50% scalp involvement, alopecia totalis and alopecia universalis. Libraries were pooled for sequencing, and per-sample TCR yields varied mainly because of small differences in library volumes within the pool. The study tracked peripheral blood TCR repertoire changes in vivo during primary and secondary sensitization to the hapten diphenylcyclopropenone (DPC) in alopecia patients. Patient blood was sampled pre-sensitization (week 0) and at 2, 6 and about 24 weeks after DPC sensitization. Blood for TCR sequencing was provided by twenty-nine alopecia patients at one to four time points (pre-sensitization, 2, 6 and 24 weeks). Broader findings and caveats from the paper: Because all patients had alopecia, a presumed autoimmune disease, the immune response of the patients might differ from that of healthy individuals. The number of PT1 expanded TCRs positively correlated with patch test score, significant at thresholds 8, 16 and 32 but not 4. No change with DPC sensitization was found in the number of TCRs above 1 in 1000 frequency, and no evidence of global repertoire structure alterations was found. Repeated subsampling changed both the strength of the expansion versus patch-test correlation and the threshold at which that correlation became significant. Significantly more large CDR3 similarity clusters were formed by expanded TCRs than by pre-sensitization or healthy control sets, consistent with antigen-driven responses.

The time point label of this sample denotes: patch test 2, 6 weeks after DPC sensitization. According to the study, the label for this sample's treatment or condition signals: therapeutic diphenylcyclopropenone sensitization with weekly scalp DPC. At each patch-test visit, blood was drawn before the patch test was applied. To be eligible, patients had to be aged 18 to 70, diagnosed with alopecia and judged suitable for DPC therapy, while pregnant patients were excluded. Total RNA was extracted from unfractionated whole blood collected in Tempus Blood RNA tubes. There are 15 amino acids in the CDR3, from cysteine to phenylalanine inclusive. Left in the record is the CDR3 DNA by itself, 45 bases read in frame from the first base. Relative to germline, V is 4 bases shorter and J is 1 base shorter, with 10 bases between their ends. CDR1 and CDR2 are read off the germline V gene (reference sequence) as MNHNY and SVGAGI.

The method was RACE. These reads were obtained on a NextSeq 500. Library preparation attached unique molecular identifiers to individual cDNA molecules for quantitative, reproducible TCR counting. For every blood RNA sample, sequencing covered both the TCR alpha and TCR beta chains. The published analysis was carried out like this. Samples had a median of approximately 96,000 TCRs, with a range from roughly 23,224 to 700,000. V, J and CDR3 annotation of the TCR reads was carried out using the Decombinator software suite. For PS versus PT1 abundance plots, all samples were subsampled to the same number of TCRs (28,000). Expanded TCRs were defined as absent before sensitization and observed at least eight times at the 2-week time point. Through fastp at Q25 and MiXCR, TCRdb rebuilt clones from the public reads, retaining in-frame beta chains. Entries are consolidated by CDR3 protein sequence, retaining the most common genes and DNA. It is TCRdb's table, rather than the study itself, that gives the V and J calls and clone size. Present in this sample are 70,000 to 90,000 distinct CDR3 sequences, roughly a tenth of which were seen just once. Clones ranked in the top ten supply about 5% of the sample.

The sample holds many counts of this clonotype. Its antigen is currently not known. Nothing much larger sits one base from this clone, and base qualities are not available. The sequenced sample was whole blood, obtained in connection with sensitization to the hapten diphenylcyclopropenone (DPC). The V and J segments used are TRBV6-6 and TRBJ1-4, and TRBD1 may be the D gene, going by 6 matching bases. The clonotype was recovered from a woman between 45 and 60 years old with alopecia areata. Some clones in this sample may be carry-over from other donors' samples. This receptor carries the CDR3 CASSSEGGTNEKLFF. The bases read TGTGCCAGCAGTTCCGAGGGGGGAACTAATGAAAAACTGTTTTTT.